This is a list of T cell receptor beta chains from one sample in a study of T-cell reconstitution after alpha-beta-depleted transplantation in children. MiXCR was run by TCRdb on the PCR reads, yielding one entry per CDR3 protein. This sample carries roughly 250,000 distinct CDR3 sequences, roughly 8.2% of them seen once, and the ten largest clones take 6.3%. The sample was PBMCs, mostly from graft donor cells, taken 180 days after TCRalphabeta/CD19-depleted stem cell transplant. The receptors come from a male patient aged 10 to 17 who had a stem cell transplant for acute lymphoblastic leukemia, so the T cells may come from the graft donor. Each CDR3 is given with its conserved first and last residue. Fields, in order: CDR3 protein, CDR3 DNA, J gene, clone size, V gene, D gene. The D gene is left open where the match is weak. The size entry is marked missing in some rows and otherwise reads once, few, many or a size class.

CDR3: CSASGTQYF
DNA: TGCAGTGCTAGTGGGACCCAGTACTTC
J: TRBJ2-5
size: many
V: TRBV20-1
D: .

CDR3: CASSQSIRGVESFNEQFF
DNA: TGCGCCAGCAGTCAATCGATCAGAGGGGTGGAATCCTTCAATGAGCAGTTCTTC
J: TRBJ2-1
size: .
V: TRBV23-1
D: .

CDR3: CASTFGTSGSHEQFF
DNA: TGTGCCAGCACCTTCGGGACTAGCGGGAGTCATGAGCAGTTCTTC
J: TRBJ2-1
size: many
V: TRBV2
D: TRBD2

CDR3: CASSQQDRGETQYF
DNA: TGCGCCAGCAGCCAACAGGACAGGGGGGAGACCCAGTACTTC
J: TRBJ2-5
size: many
V: TRBV4-3
D: TRBD1

CDR3: CASGLVLGREGNQPQHF
DNA: TGTGCTAGTGGTTTGGTACTGGGCAGGGAGGGCAATCAGCCCCAGCATTTT
J: TRBJ1-5
size: many
V: TRBV12-5
D: .

CDR3: CASSREPGGYEQYF
DNA: TGTGCCAGCAGCCGGGAACCGGGCGGCTACGAGCAGTACTTC
J: TRBJ2-7
size: .
V: TRBV14
D: .

CDR3: CASSPLAGGGRTDTQYF
DNA: TGTGCCAGCTCACCACTGGCCGGCGGGGGTCGGACAGATACGCAGTATTTT
J: TRBJ2-3
size: few
V: TRBV18
D: TRBD2

CDR3: CASSRPGQQPYEQYF
DNA: TGTGCCAGCAGCCGCCCGGGACAACAGCCCTACGAGCAGTACTTC
J: TRBJ2-7
size: many
V: TRBV14
D: .

CDR3: CSARDRTVGEKLFF
DNA: TGCAGTGCTAGAGATCGCACGGTTGGAGAAAAACTGTTTTTT
J: TRBJ1-4
size: many
V: TRBV20-1
D: .

CDR3: CASSQETDRLGANVLTF
DNA: TGCGCCAGCAGCCAAGAGACCGACAGGCTCGGGGCCAACGTCCTGACTTTC
J: TRBJ2-6
size: many
V: TRBV4-3
D: .

CDR3: CASRRQGLNYGYTF
DNA: TGTGCCAGCAGGCGACAGGGGCTGAACTATGGCTACACCTTC
J: TRBJ1-2
size: many
V: TRBV12-3/TRBV12-4
D: TRBD1

CDR3: CASSSDRDRVGEQYF
DNA: TGTGCCAGCAGCTCCGACCGGGACAGGGTAGGCGAGCAGTACTTC
J: TRBJ2-7
size: many
V: TRBV7-8
D: TRBD1

CDR3: CASSPRLLPGQWGTEAFF
DNA: TGTGCCAGCAGCCCGAGACTCCTACCGGGACAGTGGGGCACTGAAGCTTTCTTT
J: TRBJ1-1
size: many
V: TRBV9
D: TRBD1

CDR3: CASSSSAQPYEQYF
DNA: TGCGCCAGCAGCTCCTCCGCCCAGCCCTACGAGCAGTACTTC
J: TRBJ2-7
size: many
V: TRBV5-1
D: .

CDR3: CSAKGGRGYTF
DNA: TGCAGTGCTAAAGGGGGCCGGGGCTACACCTTC
J: TRBJ1-2
size: few
V: TRBV20-1
D: TRBD1

CDR3: CSPRPWTVYGYGYTF
DNA: TGCAGTCCCCGCCCTTGGACAGTCTATGGCTATGGCTACACCTTC
J: TRBJ1-2
size: many
V: TRBV20-1
D: .

CDR3: CASSPSVKGRNYGYTF
DNA: TGTGCCAGCAGCCCCTCGGTAAAGGGACGGAACTATGGCTACACCTTC
J: TRBJ1-2
size: many
V: TRBV2
D: .

CDR3: CASSRDLGAGGGLHVSDEQYF
DNA: TGTGCCAGCAGCCGAGACCTGGGGGCGGGAGGGGGCTTACATGTTTCGGACGAGCAGTACTTC
J: TRBJ2-7
size: few
V: TRBV4-2
D: TRBD2

CDR3: CAISDPQREGGTQYF
DNA: TGTGCCATCAGTGACCCCCAACGGGAGGGAGGTACGCAGTATTTT
J: TRBJ2-3
size: many
V: TRBV10-3
D: TRBD2

CDR3: CASRGISGNTIYF
DNA: TGTGCCAGCAGGGGAATCTCTGGAAACACCATATATTTT
J: TRBJ1-3
size: many
V: TRBV27
D: .

CDR3: CASSLTSGSKYF
DNA: TGTGCCAGCAGCTTGACTAGCGGGAGTAAATACTTC
J: TRBJ2-7
size: many
V: TRBV7-9
D: TRBD2

CDR3: CASSPTGLSDTQYF
DNA: TGTGCCAGCAGCCCCACAGGTTTATCAGATACGCAGTATTTT
J: TRBJ2-3
size: many
V: TRBV7-9
D: .

CDR3: CASRPLAGGPNEQYF
DNA: TGTGCCAGCAGGCCTCTAGCGGGAGGGCCCAACGAGCAGTACTTC
J: TRBJ2-7
size: many
V: TRBV27
D: TRBD2

CDR3: CASSPEPYNEQFF
DNA: TGTGCCAGCTCACCGGAGCCTTACAATGAGCAGTTCTTC
J: TRBJ2-1
size: many
V: TRBV18
D: .

CDR3: CASSFGGGTDTQYF
DNA: TGTGCCAGCAGCTTTGGAGGGGGCACAGATACGCAGTATTTT
J: TRBJ2-3
size: many
V: TRBV11-3
D: .

CDR3: CASSFFRGGAGGEQFF
DNA: TGCGCCAGCAGCTTTTTTCGGGGGGGGGCCGGGGGTGAGCAGTTCTTC
J: TRBJ2-1
size: few
V: TRBV5-1
D: TRBD2

CDR3: CASSQTSGGLVEQFF
DNA: TGTGCCAGCAGCCAAACTAGCGGGGGCCTTGTTGAGCAGTTCTTC
J: TRBJ2-1
size: many
V: TRBV3-1
D: TRBD2

CDR3: CASSLSTTGNTEAFF
DNA: TGTGCCAGCAGTTTATCCACAACAGGGAACACTGAAGCTTTCTTT
J: TRBJ1-1
size: .
V: TRBV27
D: .

CDR3: CASSPPTRETQYF
DNA: TGTGCCAGCAGCCCTCCCACCCGAGAGACCCAGTACTTC
J: TRBJ2-5
size: many
V: TRBV14
D: .

CDR3: CASSISWKAQYF
DNA: TGTGCCAGTAGTATCTCCTGGAAAGCGCAGTATTTT
J: TRBJ2-3
size: .
V: TRBV19
D: .

CDR3: CASSLGGAQTEAFF
DNA: TGTGCCAGCAGCTTGGGGGGGGCGCAAACTGAAGCTTTCTTT
J: TRBJ1-1
size: few
V: TRBV5-4
D: .

CDR3: CASSQLAGAYNEQFF
DNA: TGCGCCAGCAGCCAGTTAGCGGGGGCCTACAATGAGCAGTTCTTC
J: TRBJ2-1
size: many
V: TRBV4-1
D: TRBD2